This entry lists 27 T cell receptor beta chains sequenced from one sample in a study of CD8 T cells in ankylosing spondylitis. A single record per CDR3 protein comes from TCRdb applying MiXCR to the 5' RACE reads. The data show 190,000 or so distinct CDR3 sequences, with 9.5% to 15% seen just once and about 15% held by the top ten. Sequencing used blood, either unsorted or a sorted T cell fraction (not recorded which). The receptors shown here come from a male donor with ankylosing spondylitis or in good health (not recorded which).

The chain joins TRBV11-2 to TRBJ2-7, with 13 bases that match TRBD2. The junction had 7 bases not matched to a gene; V was cut back by 5 bases and J by 3 bases. CDR3 length equals 16 residues. Looked up from germline, CDR1 is SGHAT and CDR2 is FQNNGV. The CDR3 loop is CASSVGTSGNFYEQYF. In DNA, the CDR3 is TGTGCCAGCAGCGTCGGGACTAGCGGGAATTTCTACGAGCAGTACTTC.

This clonotype has a handful of counts. This chain links TRBV10-2 with TRBJ2-1; tentative D call: TRBD2 (5 bases). V lost 1 base and J lost 10, with 14 bases in between. The CDR3 is 14 residues long. Looked up from germline, CDR1 is WSHSY and CDR2 is SAAADI. CDR3 protein: CASSEWTERGEQFF. The CDR3 DNA is TGCGCCAGCAGTGAGTGGACCGAGAGAGGGGAGCAGTTCTTC.

This chain connects TRBV10-1 to TRBJ2-5; tentative D call: TRBD1 (7 bases). The CDR3 runs to 18 residues. The germline V gene encodes CDR1 WNHNN and CDR2 SYGVQD (reference sequence). The V end lost 2 bases, the J end lost 2 bases, and 21 bases lay between the germline ends. CDR3 coding DNA: TGCGCCAGCAGTGAGGGTCGGGGGACAGACAGTAAGCAAGAGACCCAGTACTTC. Protein: CASSEGRGTDSKQETQYF.

V is TRBV30 and J is TRBJ2-3; D might be TRBD1 or TRBD2, each matching 6 bases. V lost 3 bases and J lost 2, with 9 bases in between. The CDR3 sequence is 13 residues long. Germline loops: CDR1 GTSNPN, CDR2 SVGIG (reference sequence). CDR3 amino acids: CAWSGGLTDTQYF. The CDR3 DNA sequence: TGTGCCTGGAGCGGGGGCCTCACAGATACGCAGTATTTT.

This clonotype was counted only a few times. The gene calls are TRBV5-1 and TRBJ2-1; maybe TRBD2 (7 bases). This CDR3 comprises 14 residues. Between the trimmed V and J ends, which lost 7 bases and 3 bases, there was a span of 14 bases. The V gene's germline CDR1 is SGHRS and CDR2 YFSETQ. The CDR3 spells CASSRRGGYNEQFF. For the CDR3, the DNA is TGCGCCAGCTCCCGGAGGGGGGGCTACAATGAGCAGTTCTTC. The full variable domain, its missing parts supplied by reference TRBV5-1 and TRBJ2-1, is KAGVTQTPRYLIKTRGQQVTLSCSPISGHRSVSWYQQTPGQGLQFLFEYFSETQRNKGNFPGRFSGRQFSNSRSEMNVSTLELGDSALYLCASSRRGGYNEQFFGPGTRLTVL.

The J gene is TRBJ2-5, the V gene TRBV20-1, with a tentative D call TRBD2 (7 bases). Germline CDR1 and CDR2: DFQATT and SNEGSKA (reference sequence). The length of the CDR3 is 13 residues. The V end lost 3 bases, the J end lost 4 bases, and 12 bases lay between the germline ends. The CDR3 coding sequence is TGCAGTGCTAGGGGGGGGCAGGGAGAGACCCAGTACTTC. It specifies CSARGGQGETQYF.

The V and J genes are TRBV5-1 and TRBJ2-5; D may be TRBD1 or TRBD2 (5 bases each). Germline V lookup: CDR1 SGHRS, CDR2 YFSETQ. The CDR3 covers 15 residues. The germline V and J ends were trimmed by 1 base and 2 bases, with 12 bases remaining between them. CDR3 nucleotides: TGCGCCAGCAGCTTGTTCGGGACGTTACAAGAGACCCAGTACTTC. Its protein product is CASSLFGTLQETQYF. Complete variable domain (other parts from reference TRBV5-1 and TRBJ2-5): KAGVTQTPRYLIKTRGQQVTLSCSPISGHRSVSWYQQTPGQGLQFLFEYFSETQRNKGNFPGRFSGRQFSNSRSEMNVSTLELGDSALYLCASSLFGTLQETQYFGPGTRLLVL.

The table lists this clonotype with many counts. The V and J genes are TRBV12-3 or TRBV12-4 and TRBJ1-1; maybe TRBD1 (6 bases). This CDR3 contains 15 residues. V was clipped by 5 bases and J by 0 bases, with 13 bases between them. CDR3 sequence reads: CASSPTTGMNTEAFF. The CDR3 DNA reads TGTGCCAGCAGTCCAACCACAGGGATGAACACTGAAGCTTTCTTT.

A few counts support this clonotype. V usage is TRBV11-1 and J usage is TRBJ2-7, with TRBD1 matching 7 bases. Germline V gene data show CDR1 as SGHAT and CDR2 as FQDESV (reference sequence). The CDR3 has 18 amino acids. With 6 bases clipped from V and 0 bases from J, the junction kept 17 bases outside the gene matches. The CDR3 region has the DNA TGTGCCAGCAGGTCCGGGACAGCCTCTAGGACGAGCTCCTACGAGCAGTACTTC. Translation: CASRSGTASRTSSYEQYF. Full variable domain (remainder filled in from reference TRBV11-1 and TRBJ2-7): EAEVAQSPRYKITEKSQAVAFWCDPISGHATLYWYRQILGQGPELLVQFQDESVVDDSQLPKDRFSAERLKGVDSTLKIQPAELGDSAMYLCASRSGTASRTSSYEQYFGPGTRLTVT.

The table lists this clonotype with many counts. One end of the junction does not line up with germline, which may come from a read error. J is TRBJ2-7 and V is TRBV12-3 or TRBV12-4, with D hard to call. The CDR3 covers 12 residues. Written as DNA, the CDR3 is TGTGCCAGCAGCTTAGCCGCTTACGAGCAGTACTTC. Its protein product is CASSLAAYEQYF.

This clonotype was detected a few times. The chain uses TRBV15 and TRBJ2-7; 8 bases fit TRBD2. The V segment lost 11 bases and the J segment 3 bases; nucleotides outside the gene matches: 9. Looked up from germline, CDR1 is LNHNV and CDR2 is YYDKDF (reference sequence). The CDR3 spans 13 residues. CDR3 DNA sequence: TGTGCCTCGATGGGACTAGAAAGCTACGAGCAGTACTTC. It is translated as CASMGLESYEQYF. The whole variable domain, remainder taken from reference TRBV15 and TRBJ2-7, is DAMVIQNPRYQVTQFGKPVTLSCSQTLNHNVMYWYQQKSSQAPKLLFHYYDKDFNNEADTPDNFQSRRPNTSFCFLDIRSPGLGDTAMYLCASMGLESYEQYFGPGTRLTVT.

The chain links TRBV10-3 to TRBJ2-3, with TRBD2 identical over 12 bases. The CDR3 contains 17 residues. Per germline, CDR1 ENHRY and CDR2 SYGVKD. Trimming removed 3 bases from V and 2 bases from J; junction bases left unmatched: 6. CDR3 DNA sequence: TGTGCCATCAGTGACGGCCTAGCGGGAGGGGACACAGATACGCAGTATTTT. This codes for CAISDGLAGGDTDTQYF.

The V and J genes are TRBV13 and TRBJ2-3; D may be TRBD1 (5 bases). CDR1 is PRHDT, CDR2 FYEKMQ, per germline (reference sequence). This CDR3 spans 15 amino acids. Trimming removed 1 base at V and 4 bases at J, with 12 bases between. CDR3 residues: CASSLAGFQSDTQYF. The CDR3 bases are TGTGCCAGCAGCTTAGCAGGGTTTCAATCAGATACGCAGTATTTT.

This clonotype was counted between two and nine times. The chain employs TRBV27 and TRBJ1-3; D is undetermined. The V end was cut by 5 bases, the J end by 4 bases, with 3 bases between. The CDR3 totals 11 residues. Germline lookup yields CDR1 MNHEY and CDR2 SMNVEV (reference sequence). CDR3 region: CASSGGNTIYF. CDR3 nucleotides: TGTGCCAGCAGTGGAGGAAACACCATATATTTT.

This clonotype was observed a handful of times. V is TRBV2 and J is TRBJ1-2; 9 nucleotides match TRBD1. This CDR3 region has 12 residues. After removal of 10 bases from V and 6 bases from J, the junction contained 6 bases not matched to a gene. Germline V gives CDR1 SNHLY, CDR2 FYNNEI. The CDR3 is CAIPRTGDGYTF. CDR3 bases: TGTGCCATTCCACGGACAGGGGATGGCTACACCTTC.

The table lists this clonotype with a few counts. V usage is TRBV25-1 and J usage is TRBJ2-5; D gene ambiguous. CDR3 size: 14 residues. CDR1 MGHDK and CDR2 SYGVNS come from the germline V gene. Trimming took off 1 base at V and 1 base at J, with 7 bases between the two ends. CDR3 protein: CASSESGGQETQYF. As DNA, the CDR3 is TGTGCCAGCAGTGAATCTGGCGGCCAAGAGACCCAGTACTTC.

This clonotype was seen more than once but under ten times. The V and J genes are TRBV7-9 and TRBJ2-7; the D gene could be TRBD1 or TRBD2 (5 bases each). CDR1 and CDR2 (germline): SEHNR, FQNEAQ (reference sequence). The V end lost 5 bases, the J end lost 4 bases, and 21 bases lay between the germline ends. CDR3 length: 16 residues. DNA of the CDR3: TGTGCCAGCAGCCTCCCCCGGGACCCCCCAAATTACGAGCAGTACTTC. This translates into CASSLPRDPPNYEQYF.

This clonotype was found a few times. This chain connects TRBV4-1 to TRBJ2-7, with TRBD2 identical over 10 bases. The V gene end was trimmed by 4 bases and the J gene end by 5 bases; junction bases not matched to a gene: 8. This CDR3 comprises 15 residues. Germline CDR1 is MGHRA and CDR2 is YSYEKL. CDR3 loop: CASSLLAGRRNEQYF. CDR3 sequence (DNA): TGCGCCAGCAGCCTACTAGCGGGGCGTAGAAACGAGCAGTACTTC.

This clonotype was observed many times. The chain is built from TRBV7-9 and TRBJ2-1, with TRBD2 matching 10 bases. V shed 5 bases and J 7 bases; nucleotides not matched to a gene: 11. The CDR3 has 16 residues. Germline CDR1 reads SEHNR; CDR2 reads FQNEAQ (reference sequence). CDR3 sequence reads: CASSILLAGAGNEQFF. The CDR3 bases are TGTGCCAGCAGCATTCTTCTAGCGGGGGCGGGGAATGAGCAGTTCTTC.

This clonotype was detected many times. The chain uses TRBV19 and TRBJ2-3; 14 bases are shared with TRBD2. J lost 5 bases, V lost 5 bases, and 12 bases had no gene match. This CDR3 is 18 amino acids long. Germline loops: CDR1 LNHDA, CDR2 SQIVND (reference sequence). The CDR3 protein is CASSSTYLTSGGGDTQYF. In DNA form, the CDR3 reads TGTGCCAGTAGTTCCACCTACCTGACTAGCGGGGGGGGAGATACGCAGTATTTT. The variable domain in full, with the rest retrieved from reference TRBV19 and TRBJ2-3, is DGGITQSPKYLFRKEGQNVTLSCEQNLNHDAMYWYRQDPGQGLRLIYYSQIVNDFQKGDIAEGYSVSREKKESFPLTVTSAQKNPTAFYLCASSSTYLTSGGGDTQYFGPGTRLTVL.

A few counts support this clonotype. The chain recombines TRBV7-8 with TRBJ2-7; 9 positions agree with TRBD1. CDR3 length: 14 residues. Germline V gene data show CDR1 as SGHVS and CDR2 as FQNEAQ. Here the CDR3 reads CASWGTGISYEQYF. The CDR3 nucleotides are TGTGCTAGTTGGGGGACAGGGATTTCCTACGAGCAGTACTTC.

This clonotype was seen ten or more times. The genes are TRBV5-1 and TRBJ2-1, with TRBD2 as a possible D gene (6 bases). V shed 3 bases and J shed 4 bases, with 14 bases lying between them. The CDR3 is made up of 15 amino acids. Germline V gene lookup returns CDR1 SGHRS and CDR2 YFSETQ. The CDR3 DNA is TGCGCCAGCAGCTCGGAGGACTACCTATACAATGAGCAGTTCTTC. It encodes CASSSEDYLYNEQFF.

CDR3 sequence: CASSYSPRAGTTYEQYF. In nucleotides, the CDR3 is TGTGCCAGCAGTTACTCGCCGAGGGCAGGAACAACCTACGAGCAGTACTTC. J is TRBJ2-7 and V is TRBV6-5; D may be TRBD2 (5 bases). V lost 0 bases, J lost 2 bases, and 17 bases lay in between. Germline CDR1 MNHEY, CDR2 SVGAGI. The CDR3 is 17 residues long.

The table lists this clonotype with a few counts. The V and J genes are TRBV15 and TRBJ1-2; D call uncertain. From germline, CDR1 is LNHNV and CDR2 YYDKDF (reference sequence). The CDR3 runs to 15 residues. V was shortened by 0 bases and J by 2 bases, with 10 bases between the two germline ends. This CDR3 reads CATSRDKSVNYGYTF. CDR3 bases: TGTGCCACCAGCAGAGATAAATCTGTAAACTATGGCTACACCTTC.

CDR3 residues: CASSLAGGVHNEQFF. For the CDR3, the DNA is TGTGCCAGCAGCTTGGCGGGGGGGGTGCACAATGAGCAGTTCTTC. V gene TRBV5-6 combines with J gene TRBJ2-1, with 8 bases aligning to TRBD2. J was trimmed by 5 bases and V by 0 bases; bases with no gene match: 4. This CDR3 region has 15 residues. Germline-derived CDR1 and CDR2 are SGHDT and YYEEEE. Full variable domain (remainder filled in from reference TRBV5-6 and TRBJ2-1): DAGVTQSPTHLIKTRGQQVTLRCSPKSGHDTVSWYQQALGQGPQFIFQYYEEEERQRGNFPDRFSGHQFPNYSSELNVNALLLGDSALYLCASSLAGGVHNEQFFGPGTRLTVL.

The V call is TRBV2, the J call TRBJ2-5, with D possibly TRBD2 on 5 matching bases. This CDR3 contains 12 residues. The germline CDR1 and CDR2 sequences are SNHLY and FYNNEI. Between the trimmed V and J ends, which lost 8 bases and 5 bases, there was a span of 12 bases. The CDR3 coding sequence is TGTGCCAGCGTTGAGGGTGGGGAGACCCAGTACTTC. This gives the protein CASVEGGETQYF.

The chain uses TRBV5-1 and TRBJ2-1; the D is unclear. V was pared by 1 base and J by 8 bases, with 10 bases between. Germline V CDR1 and CDR2: SGHRS, YFSETQ. This CDR3 comprises 13 residues. CDR3 bases: TGCGCCAGCAGCTTGTTCCCCGGTTATGAGCAGTTCTTC. Residues: CASSLFPGYEQFF.